The 8 T cell receptor beta chains listed next were all sequenced from one sample in a study of T cell responses to AZD1222 COVID-19 vaccine. The data were produced by immunoSEQ multiplex PCR, yet TCRdb's version contains in-frame clones alone and is incomplete. Among some 120,000 clones listed, just over 85% were seen once. This sample comprised peripheral blood, obtained on day 0 of AZD1222 vaccination. Receptors originate from an adult in good health.

The rearrangement links TRBV5-1 to TRBJ2-3; D gene unclear. V was trimmed by 1 base and J by 0 bases, leaving 9 bases between them. CDR3 length: 15 amino acids. CDR1 and CDR2 from the germline V gene are SGHRS and YFSETQ. The CDR3 DNA is TGCGCCAGCAGCTTGTTCGCTGCTAGCACAGATACGCAGTATTTT. The encoded protein is CASSLFAASTDTQYF.

The chain employs TRBV6-6 and TRBJ1-5; tentatively, D is TRBD1 (5 bases). CDR1 is MNHNY, CDR2 SVGAGI, per germline (reference sequence). This CDR3 is built from 14 residues. The ends were cut back, 2 bases at V and 6 bases at J, with 11 bases in the middle. CDR3 protein: CASSYGSGGQPQHF. CDR3 bases: TGTGCCAGCAGTTACGGGAGTGGGGGTCAGCCCCAGCATTTT.

The V call is TRBV5-1, the J call TRBJ1-5; D unclear. The germline CDR1 and CDR2 sequences are SGHRS and YFSETQ. V was clipped by 4 bases and J by 4 bases, with 12 bases between them. This CDR3 is built from 14 residues. For the CDR3, the DNA is TGCGCCAGCAGCCCCAGAGTCAGTAATCAGCCCCAGCATTTT. It translates to CASSPRVSNQPQHF.

V usage is TRBV27 and J usage is TRBJ1-2, with TRBD1 matching 12 bases. J lost 1 base, V lost 6 bases, and 3 bases had no gene match. The V gene's germline CDR1 is MNHEY and CDR2 SMNVEV (reference sequence). The CDR3 contains 15 residues. CDR3 amino acids: CASRGTGGHNYGYTF. In nucleotides, the CDR3 is TGTGCCAGCAGAGGGACAGGGGGCCATAACTATGGCTACACCTTC.

This clone was seen just once. V is TRBV5-6 and J is TRBJ2-7, with unresolved D. Germline V gene data show CDR1 as SGHDT and CDR2 as YYEEEE. There are 13 residues in the CDR3. V was clipped by 0 bases and J by 1 base, with 5 bases between them. CDR3 region: CASSLDPSYEQYF. CDR3 sequence (DNA): TGTGCCAGCAGCTTGGACCCGTCCTACGAGCAGTACTTC.

In its sample, this clone was seen once. Distinct nucleotide sequences in the sample also encode this CDR3. The rearrangement links TRBV20-1 to TRBJ2-1, with a weak D call TRBD2 (5 bases). Trimming removed 5 bases from V and 6 bases from J, with 8 bases in between. The length of the CDR3 is 11 residues. Germline CDR1 reads DFQATT; CDR2 reads SNEGSKA (reference sequence). CDR3 sequence: CSASTSNEQFF. The CDR3 DNA reads as TGCAGTGCTTCTACTAGCAATGAGCAGTTCTTC.

The V gene is TRBV27, the J gene TRBJ2-7; TRBD1 matches 10 bases. This CDR3 is built from 15 residues. Looked up from germline, CDR1 is MNHEY and CDR2 is SMNVEV (reference sequence). J lost 1 base, V lost 4 bases, and 4 bases had no gene match. CDR3 DNA: TGTGCCAGCAGTTCCCGGGACAGGGGTTCCTACGAGCAGTACTTC. Translation: CASSSRDRGSYEQYF.

This clone was seen a few times. The V call is TRBV2, the J call TRBJ1-5; D not resolved. This CDR3 comprises 14 residues. From germline, CDR1 is SNHLY and CDR2 FYNNEI. The V end lost 4 bases, the J end lost 4 bases, and 11 bases lay between the germline ends. Here the CDR3 DNA reads TGTGCCAGCAGTGTTTTAAGAGGTAATCAGCCCCAGCATTTT. Encoded protein: CASSVLRGNQPQHF.